The 11 T cell receptor beta chains below were found in one sample sequenced in a study of control samples from healthy donors and cancer patients. Profiling relied on immunoSEQ multiplex PCR, and the TCRdb table lists in-frame clones only, not all of them. In the table there are around 100,000 clones, 92% of which are singletons. Material: blood. Receptor source: a young woman in good health.

The rearrangement links TRBV6-1 to TRBJ1-1; 7 nucleotides match TRBD1. The length of the CDR3 is 16 residues. J lost 1 base, V lost 4 bases, and 9 bases had no gene match. Germline V gene data show CDR1 as MNHNS and CDR2 as SASEGT. CDR3 sequence (DNA): TGTGCCAGCAGTGCAAAAACGACAGGGAGGAACACTGAAGCTTTCTTT. It yields the protein CASSAKTTGRNTEAFF.

The chain recombines TRBV6-5 with TRBJ1-6; 7 bases map to TRBD1. The V gene end was trimmed by 3 bases and the J gene end by 5 bases; junction bases not matched to a gene: 1. This CDR3 comprises 14 residues. Per germline, CDR1 MNHEY and CDR2 SVGAGI. CDR3 sequence reads: CASSYTGDNSPLHF. The DNA of the CDR3 is TGTGCCAGCAGTTATACAGGGGATAATTCACCCCTCCACTTT.

The chain combines TRBV30 with TRBJ1-1; D not certain. Per the germline V gene, CDR1 is GTSNPN and CDR2 is SVGIG (reference sequence). This CDR3 comprises 15 residues. Trimming left V 3 bases short and J 4 bases short, with 18 bases between. CDR3 in DNA: TGTGCCTGGAGCCCCTCCCTAGTTCGGGTCACTGAAGCTTTCTTT. This codes for CAWSPSLVRVTEAFF.

The chain links TRBV19 to TRBJ1-4, with D maybe TRBD1 (5 bases). Per germline, CDR1 LNHDA and CDR2 SQIVND (reference sequence). This CDR3 is built from 13 residues. Trimming cost V 4 bases and J 7 bases, with 10 bases left between them. CDR3 in amino acids: CASSTWDGEKLFF. The CDR3 DNA is TGTGCCAGTAGTACCTGGGACGGTGAAAAACTGTTTTTT.

The rearrangement uses TRBV9 and TRBJ2-2; maybe TRBD2 (5 bases). Germline V CDR1 and CDR2: SGDLS, YYNGEE. The CDR3 spans 16 residues. Trimming took 0 bases from V and 4 from J, leaving 13 bases between them. CDR3 sequence reads: CASSVGPSSLTGELFF. CDR3 coding DNA: TGTGCCAGCAGCGTAGGTCCTAGCTCTCTCACCGGGGAGCTGTTTTTT.

V gene TRBV29-1 combines with J gene TRBJ2-1, with D perhaps matching TRBD1 (6 bases). Looked up from germline, CDR1 is SQVTM and CDR2 is ANQGSEA. Trimming cost V 8 bases and J 12 bases, with 29 bases left between them. The CDR3 sequence is 15 residues long. The CDR3: CSTEFTPGPRGAQFF. The DNA for the CDR3 is TGCAGCACAGAATTTACGCCGGGACCCAGGGGAGCGCAGTTCTTC.

Comment on this clone: One junction end does not reproduce the germline sequence, and a read error may be involved. This chain's CDR3 is CASSPTGIHHF. The CDR3 DNA reads TGTGCCAGCAGCCCAACAGGGATCCACCACTTC. The chain carries TRBV11-2 and TRBJ2-7; tentatively, D is TRBD1 (6 bases). Per the germline V gene, CDR1 is SGHAT and CDR2 is FQNNGV. This CDR3 is 11 amino acids long.

The V gene is TRBV5-1, the J gene TRBJ2-3, with D perhaps TRBD1 or TRBD2 (5 bases each). There are 18 residues in the CDR3. Germline CDR1 is SGHRS and CDR2 is YFSETQ. Trimming left V 3 bases short and J 0 bases short, with 20 bases between. As DNA, the CDR3 is TGCGCCAGCAGCTGGGGACCTTTGCGTCCAGTAAGCACAGATACGCAGTATTTT. This encodes CASSWGPLRPVSTDTQYF.

The genes are TRBV5-1 and TRBJ1-2; D call uncertain. Germline CDR1 SGHRS, CDR2 YFSETQ. The CDR3 contains 14 residues. V shed 1 base and J shed 8 bases, with 15 bases lying between them. CDR3 bases: TGCGCCAGCAGCTTGCGAACGGGATCACGCGGCTACACCTTC. Translated: CASSLRTGSRGYTF.

The chain uses TRBV11-2 and TRBJ1-6; D unresolved. With 0 bases removed from V and 0 bases from J, the gap between germline ends came to 12 bases. Germline V gene lookup returns CDR1 SGHAT and CDR2 FQNNGV. The CDR3 sequence is 18 residues long. CDR3 region: CASSLDHAGSSYNSPLHF. The CDR3 nucleotides are TGTGCCAGCAGCTTAGATCACGCCGGTAGCTCCTATAATTCACCCCTCCACTTT.

V and J are TRBV2 and TRBJ1-5, with D possibly being TRBD1 (6 bases). From germline, CDR1 is SNHLY and CDR2 FYNNEI. V lost 3 bases and J 7 bases, leaving 13 bases between the germline ends. The CDR3 has 14 residues. This CDR3 is CASSEEQGKQPQHF. The CDR3 nucleotides are TGTGCCAGCAGTGAGGAACAGGGAAAACAGCCCCAGCATTTT. Together with reference TRBV2 and TRBJ1-5, the CDR3 gives the full variable domain: EPEVTQTPSHQVTQMGQEVILRCVPISNHLYFYWYRQILGQKVEFLVSFYNNEISEKSEIFDDQFSVERPDGSNFTLKIRSTKLEDSAMYFCASSEEQGKQPQHFGDGTRLSIL.